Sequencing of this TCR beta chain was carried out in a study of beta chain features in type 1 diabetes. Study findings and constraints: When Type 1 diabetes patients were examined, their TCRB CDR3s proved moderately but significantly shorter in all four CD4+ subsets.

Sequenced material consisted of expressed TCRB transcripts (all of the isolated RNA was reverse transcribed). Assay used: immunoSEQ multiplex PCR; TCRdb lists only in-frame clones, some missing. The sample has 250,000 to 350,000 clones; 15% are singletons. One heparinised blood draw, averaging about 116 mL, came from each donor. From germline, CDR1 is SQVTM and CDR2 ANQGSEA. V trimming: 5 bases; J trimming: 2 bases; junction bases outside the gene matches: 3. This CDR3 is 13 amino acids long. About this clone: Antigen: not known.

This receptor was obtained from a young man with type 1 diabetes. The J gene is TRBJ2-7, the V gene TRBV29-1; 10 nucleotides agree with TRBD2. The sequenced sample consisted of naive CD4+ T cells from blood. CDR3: CSVLLAGPYEQYF. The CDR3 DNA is TGCAGCGTTCTACTAGCGGGGCCCTACGAGCAGTACTTC.